The 9 T cell receptor beta chains listed next were all sequenced from one sample in a study of patients and donors after allogeneic stem cell transplantation. Each CDR3 protein is one row after TCRdb ran MiXCR on the RT-PCR reads. The sample carries about 960,000 distinct CDR3 sequences, around 17% recorded once. Sequenced sample: blood, either unsorted or a sorted T cell fraction (not recorded which). The receptors stem from a human donor who was either an allogeneic HSCT recipient or a stem cell or donor lymphocyte infusion donor (not recorded which). It is not recorded whose cells these are; they may come from a transplant donor.

This clonotype was seen repeatedly, ten times or more. The junction departs from germline at one end; a sequencing error may be responsible. V gene TRBV5-1 combines with J gene TRBJ2-4, with TRBD2 identical over 9 bases. From germline, CDR1 is SGHRS and CDR2 YFSETQ. CDR3 length: 16 amino acids. The CDR3 DNA follows: TGTGCCAGCAGTTTAGGCGGGGGGGCGGCCAAAAACATTCAGTACTTC. Residues: CASSLGGGAAKNIQYF.

The V and J genes are TRBV19 and TRBJ2-5, with 8 positions matching TRBD1. This CDR3 region has 16 residues. V shed 3 bases, J shed 5 bases, and the junction held 11 bases outside the gene matches. Germline V lookup: CDR1 LNHDA, CDR2 SQIVND (reference sequence). CDR3: CASSIWTGTGSETQYF. CDR3 sequence (DNA): TGTGCCAGTAGTATCTGGACAGGGACGGGTTCGGAGACCCAGTACTTC.

The chain carries TRBV5-5 and TRBJ1-6, with 7 bases that match TRBD1. This CDR3 spans 15 amino acids. The V and J ends lost 4 bases and 8 bases, in that order; junction bases with no gene match: 9. CDR1 is SGHKS and CDR2 is YYEKEE in the germline V gene (reference sequence). The CDR3 coding sequence is TGTGCCAGCAGCATCTCCGGGACAGCTGATTCACCCCTCCACTTT. The encoded protein is CASSISGTADSPLHF.

The chain couples TRBV25-1 to TRBJ1-4; TRBD1 agrees at 7 bases. The ends lost 1 base at V and 5 bases at J; junction bases unmatched: 1. Germline CDR1 and CDR2: MGHDK and SYGVNS. This CDR3 has 14 residues. The CDR3 DNA follows: TGTGCCAGCAGTGAATGGGACAGAAATGAAAAACTGTTTTTT. Amino acid sequence: CASSEWDRNEKLFF.

V gene TRBV7-6 combines with J gene TRBJ1-1; D is perhaps TRBD1 (5 bases). The CDR3 length is 14 residues. Germline CDR1 reads SGHVS; CDR2 reads FNYEAQ. V lost 5 bases and J lost 6, with 16 bases in between. Here the CDR3 reads CASSPRGAISEAFF. The CDR3 coding sequence is TGTGCCAGCAGCCCCCGCGGGGCTATTTCTGAAGCTTTCTTT.

This clonotype appeared a few times. The rearrangement joins TRBV11-2 to TRBJ2-2; the D is unclear. V lost 3 bases and J 3 bases, leaving 8 bases between the germline ends. CDR1 SGHAT and CDR2 FQNNGV come from the germline V gene. The CDR3 has 14 residues. Here the CDR3 reads CASSLTHYTGELFF. The CDR3, as DNA: TGTGCCAGCAGCTTGACACATTACACCGGGGAGCTGTTTTTT.

This clonotype came up a few times. The chain employs TRBV29-1 and TRBJ1-2; the match to TRBD1 covers 7 bases. CDR3 length equals 14 residues. From germline, CDR1 is SQVTM and CDR2 ANQGSEA. The junction had 10 bases not matched to a gene; V was cut back by 5 bases and J by 4 bases. The CDR3 sequence: CSVRTGPTGYGYTF. In nucleotides, the CDR3 is TGCAGCGTTCGGACAGGTCCGACGGGCTATGGCTACACCTTC.

The V and J genes are TRBV2 and TRBJ2-7, with D perhaps TRBD2 (6 bases). The V gene lost 4 bases and the J gene lost 6 bases, with 10 bases spanning the gap. The CDR3 extends over 12 amino acids. Germline V gene data show CDR1 as SNHLY and CDR2 as FYNNEI. CDR3 DNA: TGTGCCAGCAGTGGACTAGGCCGCGAGCAGTACTTC. This codes for CASSGLGREQYF.

In its sample, this clonotype was seen a few times. The rearrangement links TRBV30 to TRBJ2-7; 7 positions match TRBD1. The germline gives CDR1 GTSNPN, CDR2 SVGIG (reference sequence). Trimming removed 5 bases from V and 2 bases from J; junction bases left unmatched: 3. CDR3 length: 12 residues. This CDR3 reads CAWGDRAYEQYF. For the CDR3, the DNA is TGTGCCTGGGGGGACAGAGCCTACGAGCAGTACTTC.